The 14 T cell receptor beta chains below all came from one sample that was sequenced in a study of shared clonotypes between healthy human individuals (dated by TCRdb to the early 2020s). CD8 naive samples consisted of CD45RO-negative cells that were positively selected for CCR7, yielding a CD45RA+CCR7+ population without TemRA cells. Receptor amplification or capture employed the immunoSEQ multiplex PCR assay. Held by TCRdb, this immuneACCESS table contains in-frame sequences only and omits some clones. Under half of the omission traces to an unresolved V gene where checked; the cause of the rest is unknown. The sample profile shows about 2 million clones; about 95% of them were found once. 0.85% to 1.3% of the sample rests with the top ten. Material: naive CD8+ T cells sorted from blood. This sample's cell subset or site label indicates: CD45RA+CCR7+. The receptors here all came from a man between 18 and 35 years old in good health.

J is TRBJ2-5 and V is TRBV6-6; no definite D call. There are 15 residues in the CDR3. Germline V lookup: CDR1 MNHNY, CDR2 SVGAGI (reference sequence). Trimming stripped 0 bases from V and 5 bases from J, with 13 bases between. CDR3: CASSYSKIRKETQYF. In DNA, the CDR3 is TGTGCCAGCAGTTACTCGAAAATCAGGAAGGAGACCCAGTACTTC.

This clone was observed a single time. V is TRBV21-1 and J is TRBJ2-1; the table names TRBD1, a call not compared with the DNA. TRBV21-1 is noted as a pseudogene. The length of the CDR3 is 16 residues. The CDR3 DNA reads as TGTGCCAGCAGCAAAGGGGGCAGGGTGAATTACAGTGAGCAGTTCTTC. This gives the protein CASSKGGRVNYSEQFF.

This chain uses TRBV5-4 with TRBJ2-7, with TRBD1 matching 10 bases. J lost 7 bases, V lost 4 bases, and 14 bases had no gene match. The germline V gene has CDR1 SGHNT and CDR2 YYREEE (reference sequence). The CDR3 runs 16 residues. The CDR3 DNA is TGTGCCAGCAGCCCCGGCGGGACAGGGGCACTGGGTGAGCAGTACTTC. It specifies CASSPGGTGALGEQYF.

The chain carries TRBV27 and TRBJ2-3, with 7 bases lining up with TRBD2. CDR1 and CDR2 (germline): MNHEY, SMNVEV (reference sequence). The CDR3 totals 18 residues. J lost 0 bases, V lost 3 bases, and 12 bases had no gene match. The CDR3 DNA is TGTGCCAGCAGTTTTCTATTGACGGGAGGCCTAAGCACAGATACGCAGTATTTT. As protein: CASSFLLTGGLSTDTQYF.

The V call is TRBV5-5, the J call TRBJ2-7; TRBD2 matches 13 bases. The V gene end was trimmed by 4 bases and the J gene end by 2 bases; junction bases not matched to a gene: 3. Germline V gene data show CDR1 as SGHKS and CDR2 as YYEKEE (reference sequence). This CDR3 is 15 amino acids long. The CDR3 loop is CASSEGLAGTYEQYF. CDR3 DNA sequence: TGTGCCAGCAGCGAGGGACTAGCGGGGACCTACGAGCAGTACTTC.

The chain couples TRBV18 to TRBJ1-2; no clear D. Germline assignment: CDR1 KGHSH and CDR2 LQKENI. Trimming left V 3 bases short and J 5 bases short, with 7 bases between. The CDR3 totals 12 residues. The CDR3 coding sequence is TGTGCCAGCTCACCCCTTAGTTATGGCTACACCTTC. Amino acids: CASSPLSYGYTF.

This clone is a singleton in its sample. The chain uses TRBV7-9 and TRBJ2-1; 9 positions match TRBD1. The CDR3 totals 17 residues. Unmatched junction bases numbered 7, after V lost 0 bases and J lost 4 bases. CDR1 is SEHNR and CDR2 is FQNEAQ in the germline V gene (reference sequence). CDR3 DNA sequence: TGTGCCAGCAGCTTAGCGTCGGGACAGGGTCTGTACAATGAGCAGTTCTTC. As protein: CASSLASGQGLYNEQFF.

V is TRBV7-6 and J is TRBJ2-3, with TRBD2 as a possible D gene (6 bases). The V gene lost 5 bases and the J gene lost 6 bases, with 15 bases spanning the gap. Germline assignment: CDR1 SGHVS and CDR2 FNYEAQ. CDR3 length equals 14 residues. CDR3: CASSAYSGADTQYF. CDR3 coding DNA: TGTGCCAGCAGCGCCTACTCGGGAGCCGATACGCAGTATTTT.

The chain recombines TRBV7-2 with TRBJ2-2, with TRBD2 matching over 7 bases. There are 14 residues in the CDR3. CDR1 and CDR2 from the germline V gene are SGHTA and FQGNSA. V was pared by 4 bases and J by 7 bases, with 6 bases of the junction left unmatched. CDR3 in amino acids: CASSSSRGDGELFF. The CDR3 DNA sequence: TGTGCCAGCAGCTCCTCCCGGGGGGACGGGGAGCTGTTTTTT.

The chain has TRBV13 and TRBJ2-7; D gene uncertain. V was pared by 4 bases and J by 1 base, with 5 bases between. There are 12 residues in the CDR3. Germline CDR1 is PRHDT and CDR2 is FYEKMQ (reference sequence). DNA of the CDR3: TGTGCCAGCAGCTCCCAATCCTACGAGCAGTACTTC. Its protein is CASSSQSYEQYF.

The CDR3 protein is CASSERITSRDEQFF. For the CDR3, the DNA is TGTGCCAGCAGTGAACGCATAACTAGCAGGGATGAGCAGTTCTTC. V usage is TRBV2 and J usage is TRBJ2-1, with D perhaps TRBD2 (6 bases). The CDR3 covers 15 residues. Trimming pared 2 bases from V and 8 bases from J, leaving 16 bases between. From germline, CDR1 is SNHLY and CDR2 FYNNEI.

The J gene is TRBJ2-7, the V gene TRBV9, with 10 bases matching TRBD1. CDR1 and CDR2 from the germline V gene are SGDLS and YYNGEE. The CDR3 is 16 amino acids. V was pared by 3 bases and J by 2 bases, with 8 bases of the junction left unmatched. CDR3 sequence: CASSGFRDRGPYEQYF. The DNA for the CDR3 is TGTGCCAGCAGCGGCTTCCGGGACAGGGGCCCCTACGAGCAGTACTTC.

This clone was recorded once. The V and J genes are TRBV11-3 and TRBJ2-1, with 8 bases matching TRBD1. The CDR3 loop spans 13 amino acids. With 4 bases clipped from V and 13 bases from J, the junction kept 9 bases outside the gene matches. CDR1 and CDR2 from the germline V gene are SGHNT and YENEEA. The CDR3 reads CASSSGTGSAQFF. CDR3 bases: TGTGCCAGCAGCTCCGGGACAGGTAGTGCACAGTTCTTC. Full variable domain (missing parts from reference TRBV11-3 and TRBJ2-1): EAGVVQSPRYKIIEKKQPVAFWCNPISGHNTLYWYLQNLGQGPELLIRYENEEAVDDSQLPKDRFSAERLKGVDSTLKIQPAELGDSAVYLCASSSGTGSAQFFGPGTRLTVL.

A single count supports this clone. V and J are TRBV13 and TRBJ2-3, with 9 bases lining up with TRBD2. This CDR3 contains 16 residues. Unmatched junction bases numbered 8, after V lost 4 bases and J lost 3 bases. Germline V gene data show CDR1 as PRHDT and CDR2 as FYEKMQ (reference sequence). The CDR3: CASSSTLAGVTDTQYF. The CDR3 coding sequence is TGTGCCAGCAGCTCGACCTTAGCGGGAGTGACAGATACGCAGTATTTT.